This TCR beta chain was obtained from a study of blood T cell repertoires in COVID-19. Study in general: PBMCs, B-cell-depleted T cells, or T cells provided the cDNA or gDNA that made up the material.

In the original workflow: For nucleated cells, counts were estimated from reference gene primer amplification. The repertoire was sequenced with immunoSEQ multiplex PCR; TCRdb's copy has only in-frame clones and lacks some. The V and J calls and clone size were taken over from that table, and D and trimming were inferred from the DNA. The repertoire holds 150,000 or so clones, with 91% as singletons. Trimming stripped 6 bases from V and 8 bases from J, with 23 bases between. The CDR3 loop spans 15 amino acids. Germline V gene data show CDR1 as SGDLS and CDR2 as YYNGEE. The sample comprised peripheral blood. The J gene is TRBJ1-2, the V gene TRBV9; D ambiguous. The clonotype comes from a man over 45 with acute or convalescent COVID-19. The CDR3 region has the DNA TGTGCCAGCACAGAAAGGGTCCACCCTGCGGGGGGCTACACCTTC. This gives the protein CASTERVHPAGGYTF.